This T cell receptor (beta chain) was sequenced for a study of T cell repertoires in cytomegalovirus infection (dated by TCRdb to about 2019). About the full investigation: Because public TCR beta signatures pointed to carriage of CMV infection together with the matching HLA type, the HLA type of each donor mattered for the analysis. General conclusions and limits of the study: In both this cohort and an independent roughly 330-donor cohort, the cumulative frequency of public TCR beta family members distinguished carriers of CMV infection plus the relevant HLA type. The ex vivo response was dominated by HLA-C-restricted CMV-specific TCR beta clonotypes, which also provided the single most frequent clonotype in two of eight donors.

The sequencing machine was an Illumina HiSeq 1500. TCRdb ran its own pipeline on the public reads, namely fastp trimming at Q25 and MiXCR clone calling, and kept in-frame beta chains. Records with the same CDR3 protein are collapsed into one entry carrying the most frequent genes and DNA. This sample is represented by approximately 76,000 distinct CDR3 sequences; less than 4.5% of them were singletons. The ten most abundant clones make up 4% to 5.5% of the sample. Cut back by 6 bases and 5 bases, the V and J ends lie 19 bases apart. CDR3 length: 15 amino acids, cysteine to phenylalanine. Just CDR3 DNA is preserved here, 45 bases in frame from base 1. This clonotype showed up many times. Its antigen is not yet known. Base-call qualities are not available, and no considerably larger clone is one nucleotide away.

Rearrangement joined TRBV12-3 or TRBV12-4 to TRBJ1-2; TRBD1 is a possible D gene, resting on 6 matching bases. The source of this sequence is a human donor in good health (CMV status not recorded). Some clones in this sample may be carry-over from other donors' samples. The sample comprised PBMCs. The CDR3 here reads CASSGQPQNLYGYTF. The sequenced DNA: TGTGCCAGCAGCGGACAGCCCCAAAACCTTTATGGCTACACCTTC.